One and the same sample provided the 15 T cell receptor beta chains below, sequenced in a study of blood T cell repertoires in COVID-19. This table comes from immunoSEQ multiplex PCR, and its TCRdb copy is limited to in-frame clones, with some not included. This table has approximately 96,000 clones, 80% to 90% appearing once. Sequenced material: peripheral blood. These receptors came from a human donor with COVID-19, enrolled during active disease. The donor label of this sample is uncertain.

The chain joins TRBV6-5 to TRBJ1-4; D possibly corresponds to TRBD1 (6 bases). Germline V gene lookup returns CDR1 MNHEY and CDR2 SVGAGI. CDR3 length: 13 amino acids. The V end lost 11 bases, the J end lost 5 bases, and 15 bases lay between the germline ends. CDR3 nucleotides: TGTGCCTGCAACAGGGCTTTCAATGAAAAACTGTTTTTT. Its translation is CACNRAFNEKLFF.

This chain links TRBV13 with TRBJ2-5; D remains ambiguous. V lost 3 bases to trimming and J lost 4 bases, with 6 bases between them. This CDR3 is 12 amino acids long. Germline V lookup: CDR1 PRHDT, CDR2 FYEKMQ (reference sequence). CDR3 protein: CASSFFLETQYF. The CDR3 nucleotides read TGTGCCAGCAGCTTTTTCTTAGAGACCCAGTACTTC. Looking up the rest from reference TRBV13 and TRBJ2-5 gives the full variable domain: AAGVIQSPRHLIKEKRETATLKCYPIPRHDTVYWYQQGPGQDPQFLISFYEKMQSDKGSIPDRFSAQQFSDYHSELNMSSLELGDSALYFCASSFFLETQYFGPGTRLLVL.

This chain joins TRBV11-2 and TRBJ1-6, with D possibly TRBD1 on 6 matching bases. The CDR3 covers 15 residues. Germline V gene lookup returns CDR1 SGHAT and CDR2 FQNNGV. The V end was cut by 1 base, the J end by 7 bases, with 11 bases between. The CDR3 DNA sequence: TGTGCCAGCAGCTTAGTGGGGGCCGAAAATTCACCCCTCCACTTT. Its translation is CASSLVGAENSPLHF.

V gene TRBV6-1 combines with J gene TRBJ2-7; D might be TRBD2 (6 bases). Trimming left V 1 base short and J 4 bases short, with 14 bases between. Germline V lookup: CDR1 MNHNS, CDR2 SASEGT. The CDR3 has 15 amino acids. CDR3 in amino acids: CASSEVAGTDYEQYF. The CDR3 DNA reads as TGTGCCAGCAGTGAAGTGGCCGGGACTGATTACGAGCAGTACTTC.

The rearrangement joins TRBV5-1 to TRBJ1-1, with a weak D call TRBD1 (6 bases). Trimming took off 2 bases at V and 1 base at J, with 12 bases between the two ends. This CDR3 is 15 amino acids long. Germline V lookup: CDR1 SGHRS, CDR2 YFSETQ. CDR3 bases: TGCGCCAGCAGCTTTATGGACAGCGCGAACACTGAAGCTTTCTTT. It codes for CASSFMDSANTEAFF. Looking up the rest from reference TRBV5-1 and TRBJ1-1 gives the full variable domain: KAGVTQTPRYLIKTRGQQVTLSCSPISGHRSVSWYQQTPGQGLQFLFEYFSETQRNKGNFPGRFSGRQFSNSRSEMNVSTLELGDSALYLCASSFMDSANTEAFFGQGTRLTVV.

The chain links TRBV3-1 (or the pseudogene TRBV3-2) to TRBJ1-3, with D maybe TRBD1 (6 bases). Between the trimmed V and J ends, which lost 9 bases and 0 bases, there was a span of 12 bases. The length of the CDR3 is 14 residues. The germline gives CDR1 LGHDT, CDR2 YNNKEL (reference sequence). The CDR3 region has the DNA TGTGCCAGTTCCGGGACAAGCTCTGGAAACACCATATATTTT. Its protein is CASSGTSSGNTIYF.

V is TRBV7-8 and J is TRBJ1-2; 8 positions match TRBD1. V lost 1 base, J lost 4 bases, and 11 bases stayed unmatched. CDR1 and CDR2 (germline): SGHVS, FQNEAQ. CDR3 length equals 17 residues. DNA for the CDR3: TGTGCCAGCAGCTTAGGGGCAGACAGGGGAAGAGGCTATGGCTACACCTTC. Protein product: CASSLGADRGRGYGYTF.

The gene calls are TRBV5-5 and TRBJ2-7; D might be TRBD1 (5 bases). Germline CDR1 is SGHKS and CDR2 is YYEKEE (reference sequence). The CDR3 has 15 residues. V was cut by 0 bases and J by 0 bases, with 10 bases left in between. The chain's CDR3 is CASSLVGDSSYEQYF. In nucleotides, the CDR3 is TGTGCCAGCAGCTTGGTAGGGGATAGCTCCTACGAGCAGTACTTC.

This chain connects TRBV28 to TRBJ1-5; no clear D gene. Trimming left V 3 bases short and J 3 bases short, with 12 bases between. The CDR3 runs 15 residues. Germline loops: CDR1 MDHEN, CDR2 SYDVKM. CDR3: CASSLRQLPNQPQHF. The CDR3 bases are TGTGCCAGCAGTTTGAGGCAGTTACCCAATCAGCCCCAGCATTTT. Filled out from reference TRBV28 and TRBJ1-5, the complete variable domain reads DVKVTQSSRYLVKRTGEKVFLECVQDMDHENMFWYRQDPGLGLRLIYFSYDVKMKEKGDIPEGYSVSREKKERFSLILESASTNQTSMYLCASSLRQLPNQPQHFGDGTRLSIL.

The CDR3 DNA reads TGCGCCAGCAGCCCGGGACAGGGAGCCAGGGGCTACACCTTC. This codes for CASSPGQGARGYTF. This chain links TRBV5-1 with TRBJ1-2, with TRBD1 identical over 9 bases. Germline V CDR1 and CDR2: SGHRS, YFSETQ. Germline trimming cut 4 bases from V and 8 bases from J; bases unmatched to any gene: 9. This CDR3 has 14 residues.

The V gene is TRBV7-2, the J gene TRBJ2-7; D not certain. V was trimmed by 1 base and J by 1 base, leaving 8 bases between them. Germline V gene sequence: CDR1 SGHTA, CDR2 FQGNSA. The CDR3 sequence is 14 residues long. The CDR3 nucleotides read TGTGCCAGCAGCTTAGGGGCCCATTCCTACGAGCAGTACTTC. Its translation: CASSLGAHSYEQYF. Using reference TRBV7-2 and TRBJ2-7 for the parts outside the CDR3, the full variable domain is GAGVSQSPSNKVTEKGKDVELRCDPISGHTALYWYRQSLGQGLEFLIYFQGNSAPDKSGLPSDRFSAERTGGSVSTLTIQRTQQEDSAVYLCASSLGAHSYEQYFGPGTRLTVT.

This clone came up once. CDR3 coding DNA: TGTGCCAGCAGCTTGGTGGGTGCAGGGGCAGAGACCCAGTACTTC. It yields the protein CASSLVGAGAETQYF. The rearrangement joins TRBV5-4 to TRBJ2-5; D is perhaps TRBD1 (6 bases). The CDR3 runs to 15 residues. Germline-derived CDR1 and CDR2 are SGHNT and YYREEE (reference sequence). V was shortened by 0 bases and J by 4 bases, with 13 bases between the two germline ends.

The rearrangement joins TRBV7-6 to TRBJ2-1; 12 nucleotides line up with TRBD2. The V gene end was trimmed by 2 bases and the J gene end by 5 bases; junction bases not matched to a gene: 4. This CDR3 has 16 amino acids. Germline values: CDR1 SGHVS, CDR2 FNYEAQ. The CDR3 loop reads CASSLIGTSGHNEQFF. The CDR3 DNA is TGTGCCAGCAGCTTAATTGGGACTAGCGGGCACAATGAGCAGTTCTTC.

The rearrangement joins TRBV6-1 to TRBJ2-5; TRBD1 is a possible D gene (6 bases). The V end lost 1 base, the J end lost 5 bases, and 14 bases lay between the germline ends. The CDR3 is 15 residues long. Germline CDR1 reads MNHNS; CDR2 reads SASEGT. This chain's CDR3 is CASSEGGRGWETQYF. For the CDR3, the DNA is TGTGCCAGCAGTGAAGGGGGCAGGGGATGGGAGACCCAGTACTTC.

V and J are TRBV7-8 and TRBJ1-2; TRBD1 aligns across 7 bases. V shed 5 bases, J shed 5 bases, and the junction held 8 bases outside the gene matches. From germline, CDR1 is SGHVS and CDR2 FQNEAQ. The CDR3 extends over 14 amino acids. CDR3 in amino acids: CASSPRDRKYGYTF. In nucleotides, the CDR3 is TGTGCCAGCAGCCCACGGGACAGAAAGTATGGCTACACCTTC.